A single sample is the source of the 5 T cell receptor beta chains below, sequenced in a study of blood T cell repertoires in COVID-19. The table came from immunoSEQ multiplex PCR; TCRdb's copy has only in-frame clones and leaves some out. The table records over 70,000 clones, about nine tenths of them present only once. Sequencing input: peripheral blood. The source is a man aged 50 to 59 with COVID-19, enrolled during active disease.

This chain connects TRBV4-1 to TRBJ2-3; 8 bases fit TRBD1. This CDR3 spans 16 amino acids. V lost 1 base, J lost 3 bases, and 6 bases stayed unmatched. Germline values: CDR1 MGHRA, CDR2 YSYEKL. CDR3 region: CASSQVRGHDTDTQYF. The CDR3 DNA is TGCGCCAGCAGCCAAGTCAGGGGGCATGATACAGATACGCAGTATTTT.

The rearrangement joins TRBV5-1 to TRBJ1-4, with TRBD1 identical over 7 bases. Germline trimming cut 2 bases from V and 2 bases from J; bases unmatched to any gene: 0. The CDR3 has 14 residues. Germline CDR1 SGHRS, CDR2 YFSETQ. CDR3: CASSFRGTNEKLFF. The CDR3 bases are TGCGCCAGCAGCTTCAGGGGGACTAATGAAAAACTGTTTTTT.

V and J are TRBV23-1 and TRBJ2-7, with a tentative D call TRBD1 (5 bases). TRBV23-1 falls under the ORF class, with uncertain function. V was cut by 0 bases and J by 0 bases, with 15 bases left in between. The CDR3 runs 17 residues. This CDR3 is CASSQSGPGRSSYEQYV. The CDR3 DNA reads as TGCGCCAGCAGTCAATCGGGGCCAGGTCGAAGCTCCTACGAGCAGTACGTC.

The rearrangement links TRBV10-3 to TRBJ2-7, with no clear D. CDR1 and CDR2 from the germline V gene are ENHRY and SYGVKD. CDR3 size: 13 residues. V was trimmed by 4 bases and J by 3 bases, leaving 10 bases between them. This CDR3 reads CAISVDLYYEQYF. In nucleotides, the CDR3 is TGTGCCATCAGTGTAGACTTGTACTACGAGCAGTACTTC.

The genes are TRBV30 and TRBJ1-3; tentative D call: TRBD1 (5 bases). Trimming cost V 3 bases and J 0 bases, with 6 bases left between them. The CDR3 runs to 13 residues. Germline loops: CDR1 GTSNPN, CDR2 SVGIG (reference sequence). In DNA form, the CDR3 reads TGTGCCTGGAGCGACAGCTCTGGAAACACCATATATTTT. This sequence encodes CAWSDSSGNTIYF.